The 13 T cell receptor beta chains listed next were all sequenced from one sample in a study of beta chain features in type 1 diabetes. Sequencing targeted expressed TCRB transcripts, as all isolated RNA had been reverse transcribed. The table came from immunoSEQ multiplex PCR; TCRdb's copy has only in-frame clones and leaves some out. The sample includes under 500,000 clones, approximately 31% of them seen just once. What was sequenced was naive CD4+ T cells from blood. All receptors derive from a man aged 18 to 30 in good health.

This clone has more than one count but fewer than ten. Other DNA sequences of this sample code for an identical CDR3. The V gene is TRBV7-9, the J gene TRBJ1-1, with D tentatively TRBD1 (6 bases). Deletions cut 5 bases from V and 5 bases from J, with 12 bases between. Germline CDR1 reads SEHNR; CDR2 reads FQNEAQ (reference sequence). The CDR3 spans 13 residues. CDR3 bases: TGTGCCAGCAGCCCACAGGGTGGGACTGAAGCTTTCTTT. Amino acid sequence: CASSPQGGTEAFF.

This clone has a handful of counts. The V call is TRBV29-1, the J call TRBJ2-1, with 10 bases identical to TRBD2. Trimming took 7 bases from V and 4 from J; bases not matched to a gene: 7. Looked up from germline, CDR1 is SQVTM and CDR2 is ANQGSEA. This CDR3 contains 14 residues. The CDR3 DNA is TGCAGCGCCCGACTAGCGGGCCTATACAATGAGCAGTTCTTC. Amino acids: CSARLAGLYNEQFF.

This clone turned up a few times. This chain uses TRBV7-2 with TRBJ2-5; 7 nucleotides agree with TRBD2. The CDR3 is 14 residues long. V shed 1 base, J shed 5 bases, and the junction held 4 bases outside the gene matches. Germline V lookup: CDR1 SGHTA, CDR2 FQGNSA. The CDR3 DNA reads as TGTGCCAGCAGCTTAGGACCCGGGAGGGAGACCCAGTACTTC. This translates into CASSLGPGRETQYF.

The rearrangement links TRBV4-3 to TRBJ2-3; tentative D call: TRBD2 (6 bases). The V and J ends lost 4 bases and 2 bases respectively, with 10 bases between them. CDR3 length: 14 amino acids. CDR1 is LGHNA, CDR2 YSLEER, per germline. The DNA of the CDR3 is TGCGCCAGCAGCCCCACTAGCTCCACAGATACGCAGTATTTT. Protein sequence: CASSPTSSTDTQYF.

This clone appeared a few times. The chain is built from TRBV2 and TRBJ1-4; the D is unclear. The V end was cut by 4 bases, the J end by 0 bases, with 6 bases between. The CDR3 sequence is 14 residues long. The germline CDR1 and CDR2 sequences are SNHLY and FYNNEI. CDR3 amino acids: CASSGWTTNEKLFF. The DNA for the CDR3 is TGTGCCAGCAGTGGGTGGACAACTAATGAAAAACTGTTTTTT.

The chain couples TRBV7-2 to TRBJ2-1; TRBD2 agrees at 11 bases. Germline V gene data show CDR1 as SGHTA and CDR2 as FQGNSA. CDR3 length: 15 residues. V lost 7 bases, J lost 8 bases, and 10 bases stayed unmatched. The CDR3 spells CASTWLLAGDYEQFF. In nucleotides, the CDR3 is TGTGCCAGCACCTGGTTACTAGCGGGGGATTATGAGCAGTTCTTC.

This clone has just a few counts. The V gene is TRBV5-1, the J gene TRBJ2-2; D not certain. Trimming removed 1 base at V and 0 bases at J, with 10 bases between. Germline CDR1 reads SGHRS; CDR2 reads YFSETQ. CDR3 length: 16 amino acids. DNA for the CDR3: TGCGCCAGCAGCTTGATTGGGCAGGCGAACACCGGGGAGCTGTTTTTT. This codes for CASSLIGQANTGELFF.

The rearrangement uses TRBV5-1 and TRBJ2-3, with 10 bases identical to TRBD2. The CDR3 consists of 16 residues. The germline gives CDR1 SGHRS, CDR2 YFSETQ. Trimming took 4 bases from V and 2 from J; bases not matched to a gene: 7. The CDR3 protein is CASSGGLASFTDTQYF. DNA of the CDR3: TGCGCCAGCAGCGGGGGACTAGCGTCATTCACAGATACGCAGTATTTT.

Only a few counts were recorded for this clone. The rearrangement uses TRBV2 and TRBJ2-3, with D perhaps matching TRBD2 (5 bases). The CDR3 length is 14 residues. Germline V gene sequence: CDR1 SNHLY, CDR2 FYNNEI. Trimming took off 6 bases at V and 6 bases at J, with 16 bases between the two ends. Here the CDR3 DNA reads TGTGCCAGCAGGCCAACGGCCACGGGGGATACGCAGTATTTT. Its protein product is CASRPTATGDTQYF.

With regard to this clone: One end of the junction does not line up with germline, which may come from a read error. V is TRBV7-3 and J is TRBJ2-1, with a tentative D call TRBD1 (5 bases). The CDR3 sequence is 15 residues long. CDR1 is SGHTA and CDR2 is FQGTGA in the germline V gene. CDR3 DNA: TGTGCCAGCAGCGTAACAGGTAGCTCCTACAATGAGCAGTTCTTC. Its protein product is CASSVTGSSYNEQFF.

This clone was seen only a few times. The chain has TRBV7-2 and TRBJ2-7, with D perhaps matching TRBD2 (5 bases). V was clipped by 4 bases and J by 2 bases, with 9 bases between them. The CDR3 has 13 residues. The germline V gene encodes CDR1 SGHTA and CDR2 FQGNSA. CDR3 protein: CASSWEITYEQYF. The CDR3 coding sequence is TGTGCCAGCAGCTGGGAGATTACCTACGAGCAGTACTTC.

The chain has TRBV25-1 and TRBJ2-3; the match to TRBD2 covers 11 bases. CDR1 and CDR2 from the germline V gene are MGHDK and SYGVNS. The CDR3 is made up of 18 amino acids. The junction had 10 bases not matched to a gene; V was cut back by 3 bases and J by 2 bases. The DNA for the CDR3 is TGTGCCAGCAGTGATTATATCCGACTAGCGGGACTCACAGATACGCAGTATTTT. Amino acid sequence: CASSDYIRLAGLTDTQYF. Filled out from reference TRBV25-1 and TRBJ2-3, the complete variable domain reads EADIYQTPRYLVIGTGKKITLECSQTMGHDKMYWYQQDPGMELHLIHYSYGVNSTEKGDLSSESTVSRIRTEHFPLTLESARPSHTSQYLCASSDYIRLAGLTDTQYFGPGTRLTVL.

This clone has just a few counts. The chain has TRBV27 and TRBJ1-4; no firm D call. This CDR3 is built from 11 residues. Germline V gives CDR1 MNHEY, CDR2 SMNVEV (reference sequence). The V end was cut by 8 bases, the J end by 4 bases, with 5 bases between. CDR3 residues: CASGINEKLFF. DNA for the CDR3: TGTGCCAGCGGGATTAATGAAAAACTGTTTTTT.